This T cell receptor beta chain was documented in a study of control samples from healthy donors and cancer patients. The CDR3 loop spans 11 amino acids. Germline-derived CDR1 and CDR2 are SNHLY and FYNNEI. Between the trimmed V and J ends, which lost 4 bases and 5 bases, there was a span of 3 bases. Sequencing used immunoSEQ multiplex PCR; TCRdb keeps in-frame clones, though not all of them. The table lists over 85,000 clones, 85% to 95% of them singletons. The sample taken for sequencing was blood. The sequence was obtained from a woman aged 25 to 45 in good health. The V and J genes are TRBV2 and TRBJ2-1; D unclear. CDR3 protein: CASSGNNEQFF. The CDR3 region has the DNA TGTGCCAGCAGTGGGAACAATGAGCAGTTCTTC.